One sample yielded the 24 T cell receptor beta chains listed below, sequenced in a study of cytomegalovirus exposure and HLA in healthy donors. The PCR used 60 Vbeta and 13 Jbeta primers. The data were produced by immunoSEQ multiplex PCR, yet TCRdb's version contains in-frame clones alone and is incomplete. Found here are under 100,000 clones, approximately 80% of them singletons; the top ten hold 13%. Material: PBMCs. The receptor source for this set is a human donor in good health.

This clone occurred once. The rearrangement uses TRBV7-9 and TRBJ1-3, with D tentatively TRBD1 (6 bases). Germline CDR1 and CDR2: SEHNR and FQNEAQ (reference sequence). Trimming took 3 bases from V and 1 from J, leaving 10 bases between them. This CDR3 spans 15 amino acids. CDR3 loop: CASSFQGNSGNTIYF. The CDR3 nucleotides read TGTGCCAGCAGCTTTCAGGGGAATTCTGGAAACACCATATATTTT.

This clone has a handful of counts. This chain joins TRBV11-2 and TRBJ1-6; TRBD1 matches at 11 bases. V shed 2 bases, J shed 0 bases, and the junction held 3 bases outside the gene matches. Germline CDR1 reads SGHAT; CDR2 reads FQNNGV. CDR3 length: 18 residues. This chain's CDR3 is CASSLRTGGSSYNSPLHF. CDR3 coding DNA: TGTGCCAGCAGCTTAAGGACAGGGGGCTCCTCCTATAATTCACCCCTCCACTTT.

The chain has TRBV6-1 and TRBJ1-6, with a tentative D call TRBD1 (6 bases). The ends were cut back, 6 bases at V and 11 bases at J, with 14 bases in the middle. Germline V gene sequence: CDR1 MNHNS, CDR2 SASEGT. The CDR3 totals 13 residues. CDR3: CASRAGTSTPLHF. CDR3 DNA: TGTGCCAGCAGGGCCGGGACATCGACACCCCTCCACTTT.

The CDR3 DNA sequence: TGTGCCAGCTCTCCCGGGACAGGGGGAACTAATGAAAAACTGTTTTTT. This gives the protein CASSPGTGGTNEKLFF. V usage is TRBV18 and J usage is TRBJ1-4; 11 positions match TRBD1. After removal of 6 bases from V and 1 base from J, the junction contained 4 bases not matched to a gene. CDR3 length: 16 amino acids. The germline V gene has CDR1 KGHSH and CDR2 LQKENI. The full variable domain, completed using reference TRBV18 and TRBJ1-4, is NAGVMQNPRHLVRRRGQEARLRCSPMKGHSHVYWYRQLPEEGLKFMVYLQKENIIDESGMPKERFSAEFPKEGPSILRIQQVVRGDSAAYFCASSPGTGGTNEKLFFGSGTQLSVL.

A word on this clone: Germline and junction disagree at one end, which may indicate a read error. The rearrangement links TRBV6-5 to TRBJ1-6, with TRBD1 as a possible D gene (5 bases). The CDR3 is 16 amino acids. Germline V gives CDR1 MNHEY, CDR2 SVGAGI. CDR3 protein: CASSYGGELDNSPLNF. In DNA form, the CDR3 reads TGTGCCAGCAGTTACGGGGGGGAGTTGGATAATTCACCCCTCAACTTT.

The chain is built from TRBV5-6 and TRBJ1-4, with a possible D match to TRBD1 (6 bases). Germline CDR1 SGHDT, CDR2 YYEEEE. Trimming shortened V by 3 bases and J by 7 bases, and 19 bases separated the two germline ends. This CDR3 region has 16 residues. The CDR3: CASSSLGGQGAEKLFF. CDR3 in DNA: TGTGCCAGCAGCTCTCTAGGGGGTCAAGGAGCTGAAAAACTGTTTTTT. Full variable domain (rest looked up from reference TRBV5-6 and TRBJ1-4): DAGVTQSPTHLIKTRGQQVTLRCSPKSGHDTVSWYQQALGQGPQFIFQYYEEEERQRGNFPDRFSGHQFPNYSSELNVNALLLGDSALYLCASSSLGGQGAEKLFFGSGTQLSVL.

V gene TRBV18 combines with J gene TRBJ2-3, with D perhaps matching TRBD1 (5 bases). The CDR3 is 13 amino acids. CDR1 KGHSH and CDR2 LQKENI come from the germline V gene. V lost 3 bases and J lost 3, with 7 bases in between. The DNA for the CDR3 is TGTGCCAGCTCACCTACAGGAACAGATACGCAGTATTTT. Protein: CASSPTGTDTQYF.

The chain carries TRBV7-2 and TRBJ2-7; 13 bases map to TRBD2. The length of the CDR3 is 16 residues. The trim removed 5 bases at V and 6 bases at J, leaving 10 bases unmatched. Germline loops: CDR1 SGHTA, CDR2 FQGNSA. The DNA of the CDR3 is TGTGCCAGCAGCGGTACTAGCGGGGGGGCCGAGAGCGAGCAGTACTTC. It specifies CASSGTSGGAESEQYF.

The chain is built from TRBV7-9 and TRBJ2-6; D unresolved. Deletions cut 2 bases from V and 0 bases from J, with 11 bases between. Germline V gene sequence: CDR1 SEHNR, CDR2 FQNEAQ (reference sequence). The CDR3 covers 17 residues. CDR3 region: CASSLFSGLSGANVLTF. DNA of the CDR3: TGTGCCAGCAGCTTATTTTCAGGTCTCTCTGGGGCCAACGTCCTGACTTTC.

The rearrangement links TRBV23-1 to TRBJ1-5; the D gene is possibly TRBD1 (5 bases). TRBV23-1 qualifies as an ORF whose function is uncertain. The ends were cut back, 0 bases at V and 0 bases at J, with 15 bases in the middle. CDR3 length equals 18 residues. The CDR3 region is CASSQSGLLRYSNQPQHF. DNA for the CDR3: TGCGCCAGCAGTCAATCGGGGCTCCTACGGTATAGCAATCAGCCCCAGCATTTT.

V gene TRBV15 combines with J gene TRBJ2-7; maybe TRBD1 (6 bases). The germline CDR1 and CDR2 sequences are LNHNV and YYDKDF (reference sequence). The CDR3 runs to 14 residues. The V and J ends lost 0 bases and 7 bases respectively, with 13 bases between them. CDR3 amino acids: CATSRDRGSLEQYF. In DNA, the CDR3 is TGTGCCACCAGCAGAGATAGGGGGTCGTTAGAGCAGTACTTC.

This chain connects TRBV9 to TRBJ1-1; D is possibly TRBD1 (5 bases). Germline V gene lookup returns CDR1 SGDLS and CDR2 YYNGEE. The CDR3 loop spans 14 amino acids. Trimming cost V 3 bases and J 1 base, with 10 bases left between them. The CDR3 spells CASSAGGWNTEAFF. The CDR3 DNA follows: TGTGCCAGCAGCGCCGGGGGTTGGAACACTGAAGCTTTCTTT.

This chain links TRBV4-2 with TRBJ2-7, with a tentative D call TRBD2 (5 bases). With 0 bases removed from V and 0 bases from J, the gap between germline ends came to 12 bases. Per germline, CDR1 LGHNA and CDR2 YNFKEQ. This CDR3 has 16 residues. The CDR3 DNA reads as TGTGCCAGCAGCCAAGAAGGGCGGGTCCCCTCCTACGAGCAGTACTTC. It codes for CASSQEGRVPSYEQYF.

About this clone: Additional DNA sequences in this sample encode the identical CDR3. The chain uses TRBV6-4 and TRBJ2-3, with D hard to call. Germline assignment: CDR1 MRHNA and CDR2 SNTAGT. V was clipped by 0 bases and J by 1 base, with 5 bases between them. This CDR3 comprises 14 residues. The CDR3 sequence is CASSDSQGTDTQYF. The CDR3 DNA sequence: TGTGCCAGCAGTGACTCGCAGGGCACAGATACGCAGTATTTT.

This clone was seen only a few times. The V gene is TRBV29-1, the J gene TRBJ1-3; 7 positions match TRBD1. After removal of 0 bases from V and 2 bases from J, the junction contained 13 bases not matched to a gene. The CDR3 contains 18 residues. The germline V gene encodes CDR1 SQVTM and CDR2 ANQGSEA. The DNA for the CDR3 is TGCAGCGTTGAAGATCCCGCGGGGACAGCCCTACCTGGAAACACCATATATTTT. Translating gives CSVEDPAGTALPGNTIYF.

The rearrangement uses TRBV5-8 and TRBJ2-5; D is possibly TRBD1 (6 bases). V was pared by 4 bases and J by 2 bases, with 9 bases between. The length of the CDR3 is 13 residues. Per the germline V gene, CDR1 is SGHTS and CDR2 is YDEGEE. The CDR3 loop is CASSTDSQETQYF. The CDR3, as DNA: TGTGCCAGCAGCACGGACAGTCAAGAGACCCAGTACTTC.

The chain has TRBV29-1 and TRBJ2-1, with 15 nucleotides matching TRBD2. V shed 6 bases and J 1 base; nucleotides not matched to a gene: 7. Germline CDR1 SQVTM, CDR2 ANQGSEA. The CDR3 sequence is 17 residues long. This CDR3 is CSVVGTSGGRSYNEQFF. The CDR3 DNA sequence: TGCAGCGTCGTCGGGACTAGCGGGGGGAGATCCTACAATGAGCAGTTCTTC.

This rearrangement joins TRBV6-5 to TRBJ2-3; TRBD2 might be the D (5 bases). V shed 5 bases and J shed 5 bases, with 14 bases lying between them. The CDR3 extends over 14 amino acids. Germline values: CDR1 MNHEY, CDR2 SVGAGI. The CDR3 loop is CASSERFAGDTQYF. Written as DNA, the CDR3 is TGTGCCAGCAGTGAACGGTTCGCGGGAGATACGCAGTATTTT.

V and J are TRBV7-9 and TRBJ1-1, with unresolved D. Germline V gene lookup returns CDR1 SEHNR and CDR2 FQNEAQ (reference sequence). This CDR3 has 14 amino acids. The V end lost 5 bases, the J end lost 2 bases, and 12 bases lay between the germline ends. The CDR3 protein is CASSPPRKNTEAFF. The DNA for the CDR3 is TGTGCCAGCAGCCCCCCTAGGAAAAACACTGAAGCTTTCTTT.

The V call is TRBV9, the J call TRBJ2-3, with TRBD2 matching over 8 bases. There are 16 residues in the CDR3. Germline CDR1 SGDLS, CDR2 YYNGEE. With V trimmed by 4 bases and J by 2 bases, 9 bases remained unmatched. CDR3 bases: TGTGCCAGCAGCACTCACCCCGGGGGGGCCACAGATACGCAGTATTTT. It codes for CASSTHPGGATDTQYF.

The chain joins TRBV4-2 to TRBJ2-1, with 8 bases fitting TRBD2. Germline loops: CDR1 LGHNA, CDR2 YNFKEQ. V shed 3 bases, J shed 5 bases, and the junction held 9 bases outside the gene matches. The CDR3 runs 16 residues. In DNA, the CDR3 is TGTGCCAGCAGCCAGGCAAGAGCGGGGGTCAACAATGAGCAGTTCTTC. This encodes CASSQARAGVNNEQFF.

The chain combines TRBV5-4 with TRBJ2-5; TRBD2 matches 8 bases. CDR3 length: 17 residues. Trimming took 3 bases from V and 2 from J; bases not matched to a gene: 12. CDR1 is SGHNT, CDR2 YYREEE, per germline (reference sequence). The CDR3 region is CASSWGGSGAGQETQYF. CDR3 bases: TGTGCCAGCAGCTGGGGAGGTAGCGGGGCGGGACAAGAGACCCAGTACTTC.

This chain links TRBV6-6 with TRBJ1-1; no clear D gene. Germline V gives CDR1 MNHNY, CDR2 SVGAGI (reference sequence). V lost 6 bases and J 2 bases, leaving 19 bases between the germline ends. The CDR3 runs 16 residues. DNA of the CDR3: TGTGCCAGCAGCCCGCAAATCCGAAGAGCTAACACTGAAGCTTTCTTT. Protein sequence: CASSPQIRRANTEAFF.

The V and J genes are TRBV5-1 and TRBJ2-5, with D maybe TRBD2 (6 bases). TRBJ2-7 explains the end of the DNA better; the J call may be wrong. The germline V gene encodes CDR1 SGHRS and CDR2 YFSETQ. CDR3 size: 15 residues. In nucleotides, the CDR3 is TGCGCCAGCAGCTTGGCTGGGGGAGGCGCTTACGAGCAGTACTTC. Protein: CASSLAGGGAYEQYF.